The 27 T cell receptor beta chains below come from one sample, sequenced in a study of CD8+ T cells in alopecia areata. Extracted RNA was reverse transcribed into cDNA, the sequencing template. The method was immunoSEQ multiplex PCR; TCRdb's version includes in-frame clones alone and lacks a portion of them. In the table there are about 140,000 clones, roughly 82% of which are singletons. The treatment here: oral pan-JAK inhibitor, 5-10 mg twice daily. The sequenced sample was CD8+ T cells sorted from blood, obtained at week 4, from a patient treated with tofacitinib. These receptors were obtained from a human donor with alopecia areata.

The chain combines TRBV19 with TRBJ2-2; TRBD2 agrees at 9 bases. CDR1 LNHDA and CDR2 SQIVND come from the germline V gene (reference sequence). V lost 6 bases to trimming and J lost 6 bases; unmatched junction nucleotides: 8. The CDR3 covers 15 residues. The CDR3 DNA sequence: TGTGCCAGTAGGCCCGCGGGGGGGCCGCCCGGGGAGCTGTTTTTT. Amino acid sequence: CASRPAGGPPGELFF.

The V call is TRBV7-9, the J call TRBJ2-7; maybe TRBD2 (5 bases). Deletions cut 3 bases from V and 5 bases from J, with 8 bases between. Per the germline V gene, CDR1 is SEHNR and CDR2 is FQNEAQ (reference sequence). The CDR3 is 12 amino acids. CDR3 in amino acids: CASSLREDEQYF. The DNA of the CDR3 is TGTGCCAGCAGCTTGAGGGAAGACGAGCAGTACTTC.

The V gene is TRBV9, the J gene TRBJ2-3, with TRBD1 identical over 7 bases. Germline V lookup: CDR1 SGDLS, CDR2 YYNGEE. Trimming at V came to 4 bases and at J to 12 bases, leaving 26 bases not matched to a gene. The CDR3 runs to 18 residues. For the CDR3, the DNA is TGTGCCAGCAGCCCCCGCCCTCTTATGCTAAGGGGGCTTACCCCACAGTATTTT. Protein sequence: CASSPRPLMLRGLTPQYF.

V gene TRBV29-1 combines with J gene TRBJ2-5, with D unresolved. Germline CDR1 SQVTM, CDR2 ANQGSEA. The V end lost 7 bases, the J end lost 1 base, and 13 bases lay between the germline ends. The CDR3 extends over 13 amino acids. The CDR3 here is CSGTGTSQETQYF. In DNA, the CDR3 is TGCAGCGGAACCGGTACCTCCCAAGAGACCCAGTACTTC.

This clone was detected only once. This chain links TRBV27 with TRBJ2-1, with TRBD2 identical over 13 bases. This CDR3 is 16 amino acids long. Germline values: CDR1 MNHEY, CDR2 SMNVEV (reference sequence). V was pared by 3 bases and J by 8 bases, with 7 bases of the junction left unmatched. The CDR3 protein is CASSLTSGGTADEQFF. The CDR3 bases are TGTGCCAGCAGTTTGACTAGCGGGGGGACCGCCGATGAGCAGTTCTTC.

This chain joins TRBV30 and TRBJ2-7; 9 bases agree with TRBD1. This CDR3 contains 14 residues. V was clipped by 2 bases and J by 5 bases; unmatched bases: 7. Looked up from germline, CDR1 is GTSNPN and CDR2 is SVGIG (reference sequence). The DNA of the CDR3 is TGTGCCTGGAGTCCTGGACAGGGGTTCGACGAGCAGTACTTC. Protein: CAWSPGQGFDEQYF.

The chain combines TRBV4-1 with TRBJ2-5; TRBD1 matches 7 bases. V lost 1 base and J lost 5; bases outside the gene matches: 7. This CDR3 contains 15 residues. CDR1 and CDR2 from the germline V gene are MGHRA and YSYEKL. In nucleotides, the CDR3 is TGCGCCAGCAGCCAAGCCCCCGACAGGGCGGAGACCCAGTACTTC. Translation: CASSQAPDRAETQYF.

V gene TRBV4-1 combines with J gene TRBJ2-5; maybe TRBD2 (5 bases). CDR1 and CDR2 (germline): MGHRA, YSYEKL. The length of the CDR3 is 15 residues. With 0 bases removed from V and 5 bases from J, the gap between germline ends came to 13 bases. Here the CDR3 DNA reads TGCGCCAGCAGCCAAGATTTACAACCGGGGGAGACCCAGTACTTC. Its translation: CASSQDLQPGETQYF.

The chain has TRBV14 and TRBJ1-2; D not resolved. The CDR3 totals 13 residues. The V end was cut by 0 bases, the J end by 8 bases, with 10 bases between. Germline CDR1 is SGHDN and CDR2 is FVKESK. The CDR3 region is CASSQDMGRGYTF. The CDR3 DNA is TGTGCCAGCAGCCAAGATATGGGGAGGGGCTACACCTTC.

This clone has just a few counts. The V gene is TRBV7-9, the J gene TRBJ2-5; 8 bases map to TRBD1. The V gene end was trimmed by 4 bases and the J gene end by 1 base; junction bases not matched to a gene: 8. This CDR3 is 16 amino acids long. Germline V gene sequence: CDR1 SEHNR, CDR2 FQNEAQ (reference sequence). CDR3 nucleotide sequence: TGTGCCAGCAGCTCGCAGACAGGGGCCTTCCAAGAGACCCAGTACTTC. Translated, it gives CASSSQTGAFQETQYF.

The chain recombines TRBV5-6 with TRBJ2-3; perhaps D is TRBD1 or TRBD2 (5 bases each). Germline lookup yields CDR1 SGHDT and CDR2 YYEEEE. The CDR3 is 14 residues long. Trimming shortened V by 3 bases and J by 6 bases, and 14 bases separated the two germline ends. CDR3 in DNA: TGTGCCAGCAGCTCCGAGACAGTAGCGGATACGCAGTATTTT. Translated, it gives CASSSETVADTQYF.

The chain employs TRBV30 and TRBJ2-2; the match to TRBD1 covers 8 bases. The CDR3 is made up of 15 amino acids. V lost 2 bases to trimming and J lost 0 bases; unmatched junction nucleotides: 2. Germline CDR1 is GTSNPN and CDR2 is SVGIG (reference sequence). The CDR3 protein is CAWSIQGANTGELFF. The DNA for the CDR3 is TGTGCCTGGAGTATACAGGGGGCGAACACCGGGGAGCTGTTTTTT.

The chain links TRBV4-2 to TRBJ2-1; D is undetermined. Germline-derived CDR1 and CDR2 are LGHNA and YNFKEQ. The ends were cut back, 5 bases at V and 5 bases at J, with 7 bases in the middle. CDR3 length equals 12 residues. The DNA for the CDR3 is TGTGCCAGCAGCTTCAGGCACAATGAGCAGTTCTTC. Amino acids: CASSFRHNEQFF.

Regarding this clone: This specimen includes other DNA sequences encoding the same CDR3. This rearrangement joins TRBV13 to TRBJ2-7; D is possibly TRBD2 (7 bases). V was shortened by 0 bases and J by 4 bases, with 10 bases between the two germline ends. Germline CDR1 is PRHDT and CDR2 is FYEKMQ (reference sequence). The CDR3 has 14 amino acids. DNA for the CDR3: TGTGCCAGCAGCTTAGGACAGGGAGGGTACGAGCAGTACTTC. It is translated as CASSLGQGGYEQYF. The full variable domain, its missing parts supplied by reference TRBV13 and TRBJ2-7, is AAGVIQSPRHLIKEKRETATLKCYPIPRHDTVYWYQQGPGQDPQFLISFYEKMQSDKGSIPDRFSAQQFSDYHSELNMSSLELGDSALYFCASSLGQGGYEQYFGPGTRLTVT.

This clone was detected a few times. The V gene is TRBV7-9, the J gene TRBJ2-1; 7 bases map to TRBD1. V was clipped by 4 bases and J by 7 bases; unmatched bases: 7. The CDR3 extends over 14 amino acids. Germline V gives CDR1 SEHNR, CDR2 FQNEAQ (reference sequence). CDR3 nucleotide sequence: TGTGCCAGCAGCTCCCCGACAGGGTTGAATGAGCAGTTCTTC. It is translated as CASSSPTGLNEQFF.

V gene TRBV27 combines with J gene TRBJ2-7; 8 bases are shared with TRBD2. The length of the CDR3 is 15 residues. V shed 4 bases and J 3 bases; nucleotides not matched to a gene: 8. Germline CDR1 is MNHEY and CDR2 is SMNVEV (reference sequence). The CDR3 DNA reads TGTGCCAGCAGTTCTACGGGGGGGACATTCTACGAGCAGTACTTC. Amino acid sequence: CASSSTGGTFYEQYF.

The chain is built from TRBV5-5 and TRBJ2-7; the D is unclear. V lost 2 bases to trimming and J lost 2 bases, with 14 bases between them. CDR1 and CDR2 from the germline V gene are SGHKS and YYEKEE (reference sequence). This CDR3 is 15 amino acids long. CDR3 in DNA: TGTGCCAGCAGCTTTTCCCCGGCGGCCACCTACGAGCAGTACTTC. Protein: CASSFSPAATYEQYF.

The CDR3 bases are TGCGCCAGCAGCATGGGGTCAGGAGCCTACTACGAGCAGTACTTC. Its translation: CASSMGSGAYYEQYF. The J gene is TRBJ2-7, the V gene TRBV5-1; D is ambiguous. V lost 4 bases and J lost 3, with 17 bases in between. The CDR3 is 15 amino acids. Germline V gene sequence: CDR1 SGHRS, CDR2 YFSETQ. Supplemented by reference TRBV5-1 and TRBJ2-7, the full variable domain reads KAGVTQTPRYLIKTRGQQVTLSCSPISGHRSVSWYQQTPGQGLQFLFEYFSETQRNKGNFPGRFSGRQFSNSRSEMNVSTLELGDSALYLCASSMGSGAYYEQYFGPGTRLTVT.

The CDR3 loop reads CSVKGAVGANVLTF. As DNA, the CDR3 is TGCAGCGTTAAGGGGGCTGTTGGGGCCAACGTCCTGACTTTC. The rearrangement joins TRBV29-1 to TRBJ2-6; TRBD1 agrees at 7 bases. The J segment lost 3 bases and the V segment lost 5 bases, leaving 4 bases of the junction unmatched. The germline gives CDR1 SQVTM, CDR2 ANQGSEA. The CDR3 spans 14 residues.

This sequence joins TRBV18 and TRBJ2-7; 8 nucleotides line up with TRBD1. The CDR3 spans 15 residues. The germline V gene has CDR1 KGHSH and CDR2 LQKENI. With V trimmed by 3 bases and J by 2 bases, 6 bases remained unmatched. The CDR3: CASSPRDRRTYEQYF. The CDR3 nucleotides read TGTGCCAGCTCACCTCGGGACAGGAGAACCTACGAGCAGTACTTC.

This clone was observed a few times. The chain joins TRBV14 to TRBJ2-1; TRBD2 matches at 9 bases. The CDR3 is made up of 15 amino acids. The V gene's germline CDR1 is SGHDN and CDR2 FVKESK. After removal of 8 bases from V and 5 bases from J, the junction contained 10 bases not matched to a gene. The CDR3 DNA reads TGTGCCAGCGCGATAACCGGGACTAGCAACAATGAGCAGTTCTTC. It translates to CASAITGTSNNEQFF.

The chain employs TRBV29-1 and TRBJ2-7; the D gene is possibly TRBD2 (5 bases). From germline, CDR1 is SQVTM and CDR2 ANQGSEA. V gave up 5 bases and J gave up 3 bases, with 14 bases separating them. The CDR3 is 13 amino acids. In DNA, the CDR3 is TGCAGCGTTCGCAACAGCGGCTACTACGAGCAGTACTTC. Protein product: CSVRNSGYYEQYF.

The rearrangement joins TRBV7-9 to TRBJ2-7; 8 bases fit TRBD2. CDR3 length: 15 amino acids. Germline V gene data show CDR1 as SEHNR and CDR2 as FQNEAQ (reference sequence). Trimming removed 8 bases from V and 0 bases from J; junction bases left unmatched: 9. CDR3 amino acids: CASVPERGPSYEQYF. The CDR3 DNA is TGTGCCAGCGTTCCAGAGCGGGGGCCCTCCTACGAGCAGTACTTC. Drawing the rest from reference TRBV7-9 and TRBJ2-7, the complete variable domain is DTGVSQNPRHKITKRGQNVTFRCDPISEHNRLYWYRQTLGQGPEFLTYFQNEAQLEKSRLLSDRFSAERPKGSFSTLEIQRTEQGDSAMYLCASVPERGPSYEQYFGPGTRLTVT.

V and J are TRBV7-9 and TRBJ2-3; 8 bases map to TRBD2. After removal of 6 bases from V and 0 bases from J, the junction contained 5 bases not matched to a gene. The CDR3 has 15 residues. Germline CDR1 and CDR2: SEHNR and FQNEAQ (reference sequence). CDR3 sequence: CASSPKRGSTDTQYF. The CDR3 DNA sequence: TGTGCCAGCAGTCCAAAGCGGGGGAGCACAGATACGCAGTATTTT.

The V and J genes are TRBV6-5 and TRBJ2-2; no reliable D call. Between the trimmed V and J ends, which lost 2 bases and 1 base, there was a span of 11 bases. This CDR3 is 16 amino acids long. The germline V gene has CDR1 MNHEY and CDR2 SVGAGI. CDR3 amino acids: CASSYISTRNTGELFF. CDR3 in DNA: TGTGCCAGCAGTTACATTTCGACAAGGAACACCGGGGAGCTGTTTTTT.

J is TRBJ2-2 and V is TRBV29-1; 10 bases are shared with TRBD2. CDR3 size: 14 residues. The V and J ends lost 6 bases and 2 bases, in that order; junction bases with no gene match: 3. Germline assignment: CDR1 SQVTM and CDR2 ANQGSEA. The CDR3 sequence is CSVERGGNTGELFF. Here the CDR3 DNA reads TGCAGCGTCGAGCGGGGGGGCAACACCGGGGAGCTGTTTTTT.

V and J are TRBV5-6 and TRBJ2-3, with D perhaps TRBD1 (6 bases). V was clipped by 3 bases and J by 2 bases, with 10 bases between them. CDR1 and CDR2 from the germline V gene are SGHDT and YYEEEE. CDR3 size: 14 residues. The chain's CDR3 is CASSSGQPTDTQYF. The DNA for the CDR3 is TGTGCCAGCAGCTCCGGACAGCCCACAGATACGCAGTATTTT.